This T cell receptor (beta chain) was identified in a study of blood T cell repertoires in COVID-19. On the study more broadly: Material from acute and convalescent COVID-19 was sourced from the United States, Italy and Spain. T cells, B-cell-depleted T cells, or PBMCs provided the cDNA or gDNA that served as material.

Donors were grouped by their self-reported clinical history. Resolution of symptoms, clearance, or two negative PCRs was present in recovered Cohort 3 donors. TCRdb keeps only in-frame clones here, not all; method: immunoSEQ multiplex PCR. The data show fewer than 200,000 clones, with 83% seen just once and about 4.4% held by the top ten. The CDR3 runs 12 residues. In germline, CDR1 is GTSNPN, CDR2 SVGIG (reference sequence). V was cut by 8 bases and J by 5 bases, with 16 bases left in between. The chain has TRBV30 and TRBJ2-7, with D tentatively TRBD2 (5 bases). This receptor was identified in a woman in her forties or fifties who had recovered from COVID-19. The sequenced material came from PBMCs or T cells enriched from blood (not recorded which). The CDR3 is CAGEGGGHEQYV. Here the CDR3 DNA reads TGTGCCGGAGAGGGCGGAGGTCACGAGCAGTACGTC.